This T cell receptor (beta chain) was obtained from a study of shared clonotypes between healthy human individuals. With 7 bases clipped from V and 4 bases from J, the junction kept 3 bases outside the gene matches. This CDR3 comprises 12 residues. CDR1 is SNHLY, CDR2 FYNNEI, per germline. This clone was seen more than once but under ten times. Roughly 30,000 T cell genomes, or roughly 300 ng DNA, went into replicate PCRs of unsorted PBMC. The protocol was immunoSEQ multiplex PCR, while the TCRdb copy is restricted to in-frame clones and leaves out a portion. The table shows some 500,000 clones, with approximately 77% occurring only once.

This sequence originates from a woman aged 40 to 50 in good health. Some clones in this sample may be carry-over from other donors' samples. Sequencing input: PBMCs. The genes are TRBV2 and TRBJ1-2; 7 bases map to TRBD1. CDR3 residues: CASKRDSYGYTF. For the CDR3, the DNA is TGTGCCAGCAAGCGGGACAGCTATGGCTACACCTTC.